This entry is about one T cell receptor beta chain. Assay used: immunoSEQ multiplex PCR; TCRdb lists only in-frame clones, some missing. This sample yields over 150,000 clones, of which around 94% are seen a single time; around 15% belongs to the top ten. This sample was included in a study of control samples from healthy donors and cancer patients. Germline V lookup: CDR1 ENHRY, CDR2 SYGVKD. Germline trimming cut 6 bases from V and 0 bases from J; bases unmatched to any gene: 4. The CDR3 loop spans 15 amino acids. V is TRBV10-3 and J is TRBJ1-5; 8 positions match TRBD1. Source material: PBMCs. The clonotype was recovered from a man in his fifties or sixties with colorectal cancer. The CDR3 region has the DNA TGTGCCATCAGGGCGACAGGGGATAGCAATCAGCCCCAGCATTTT. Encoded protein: CAIRATGDSNQPQHF.